Sequencing of this TCR beta chain was carried out in a study of T cell responses to AZD1222 COVID-19 vaccine. As regards this clone: What it binds is unknown.

TCRdb keeps only in-frame clones here, not all; method: immunoSEQ multiplex PCR. The sample gives fewer than 140,000 clones, roughly 90% of which show up once; about 4.9% is in the top ten. Trimming shortened V by 11 bases and J by 2 bases, and 13 bases separated the two germline ends. The length of the CDR3 is 13 residues. The germline V gene has CDR1 MNHEY and CDR2 SVGAGI. Study results and caveats: Among those given AZD1222, only 5 to 7 were seropositive at baseline. A mostly white British donor set with more females was recruited, and clonal diversity was possibly underestimated. Nearly half of the spike-specific TCRs reportedly recognize variant regions that carry no mutations.

Sequenced material: peripheral blood, taken on day 0 of AZD1222 vaccination. This TCR came from an adult in good health. The chain uses TRBV6-5 and TRBJ2-1, with D possibly matching TRBD2 (5 bases). CDR3 region: CAGAEPPYNEQFF. CDR3 sequence (DNA): TGTGCCGGAGCGGAGCCCCCCTACAATGAGCAGTTCTTC.